Given below is one T cell receptor beta chain in context. What it binds is not known. The assay was immunoSEQ multiplex PCR, and TCRdb's table has in-frame clones only and misses some. The top ten hold 7.7% of the sample, which has 180,000 or so clones, 88% seen once. The sample belongs to a study of T cell responses to AZD1222 COVID-19 vaccine. Study findings and constraints: Breadth and depth of Spike-specific TCRs rose after two AZD1222 doses.

CDR1 MNHEY and CDR2 SVGAGI come from the germline V gene. This CDR3 region has 14 residues. V shed 5 bases, J shed 2 bases, and the junction held 4 bases outside the gene matches. The sequence was obtained from an adult in good health. Here the sequenced sample was peripheral blood, taken on day 0 of AZD1222 vaccination. This rearrangement joins TRBV6-5 to TRBJ2-3, with 7 bases lining up with TRBD1. The CDR3 sequence is CASSRGTATDTQYF. The CDR3 DNA sequence: TGTGCCAGCAGTAGGGGGACAGCCACAGATACGCAGTATTTT.